This passage covers 24 T cell receptor beta chains from one sample sequenced in a study of T cells in Graves' hyperthyroidism and ophthalmopathy. From RNA transcripts, TCR beta CDR3 regions were amplified. RT-PCR in the first round (using the HTBI primer set) targeted the TCR CDR3. MiXCR, run by TCRdb on the multiplex PCR reads, gives a single entry per CDR3 protein. The sample lists under 500,000 distinct CDR3 sequences; around 15% were seen once. Input material: blood. Receptors were obtained from a man over 45 with Graves' ophthalmopathy.

This clonotype was recorded at least ten times. V is TRBV3-1 and J is TRBJ2-3; tentative D call: TRBD2 (6 bases). The germline V gene has CDR1 LGHDT and CDR2 YNNKEL (reference sequence). The V gene lost 0 bases and the J gene lost 0 bases, with 13 bases spanning the gap. This CDR3 has 17 residues. Written as DNA, the CDR3 is TGTGCCAGCAGCCAAGACGTAGTAGGGACTAGCACAGATACGCAGTATTTT. Translated: CASSQDVVGTSTDTQYF.

This clonotype occurred many times. The chain uses TRBV3-1 and TRBJ2-5, with 9 bases aligning to TRBD1. CDR1 and CDR2 from the germline V gene are LGHDT and YNNKEL (reference sequence). This CDR3 spans 15 amino acids. After removal of 8 bases from V and 7 bases from J, the junction contained 14 bases not matched to a gene. CDR3 amino acids: CASHKTGGTLGTQYF. The CDR3 DNA reads as TGTGCCAGCCATAAGACAGGGGGGACCCTCGGGACCCAGTACTTC.

This clonotype was seen ten or more times. V gene TRBV20-1 combines with J gene TRBJ2-5; 11 nucleotides agree with TRBD2. Germline V CDR1 and CDR2: DFQATT, SNEGSKA (reference sequence). The length of the CDR3 is 15 residues. V lost 3 bases, J lost 2 bases, and 5 bases stayed unmatched. The CDR3 here is CSASPGTSGQETQYF. The DNA of the CDR3 is TGCAGTGCTAGCCCTGGGACTAGCGGACAAGAGACCCAGTACTTC.

This clonotype was counted at least ten times. This chain links TRBV30 with TRBJ2-3; 7 bases map to TRBD1. Germline V gene lookup returns CDR1 GTSNPN and CDR2 SVGIG (reference sequence). The V and J ends lost 4 bases and 2 bases, in that order; junction bases with no gene match: 3. The CDR3 has 13 residues. The CDR3 region is CAWNRGLTDTQYF. Here the CDR3 DNA reads TGTGCCTGGAACAGGGGCCTCACAGATACGCAGTATTTT.

This clonotype occurred a few times. CDR3 region: CASSLIRDEKLFF. CDR3 DNA sequence: TGTGCCAGCAGCTTAATTAGAGATGAAAAACTGTTTTTT. The chain is built from TRBV11-2 and TRBJ1-4; D unclear. The V end lost 2 bases, the J end lost 6 bases, and 7 bases lay between the germline ends. Germline V gives CDR1 SGHAT, CDR2 FQNNGV. The CDR3 is 13 residues long.

The table lists this clonotype with many counts. The CDR3 spells CASSLSGRVQFGRNEQFF. The CDR3 coding sequence is TGTGCCAGCAGTCTTAGCGGGAGAGTCCAATTTGGCCGCAATGAGCAGTTCTTC. The chain joins TRBV6-1 to TRBJ2-1, with TRBD2 matching over 9 bases. Germline assignment: CDR1 MNHNS and CDR2 SASEGT. This CDR3 contains 18 residues. V gave up 5 bases and J gave up 6 bases; unmatched junction bases: 17.

This clonotype has a handful of counts. The V gene is TRBV10-3, the J gene TRBJ1-6; 7 bases are shared with TRBD1. CDR1 and CDR2 (germline): ENHRY, SYGVKD. Trimming took 3 bases from V and 10 from J; bases not matched to a gene: 0. This CDR3 has 12 residues. CDR3 loop: CAISDRGSPLHF. The CDR3 DNA reads TGTGCCATCAGTGACAGGGGGTCACCCCTCCACTTT.

This clonotype was counted many times. The chain couples TRBV27 to TRBJ1-5; maybe TRBD1 (6 bases). CDR3 length equals 14 residues. The germline gives CDR1 MNHEY, CDR2 SMNVEV (reference sequence). V gave up 2 bases and J gave up 5 bases, with 10 bases separating them. The CDR3 DNA reads TGTGCCAGCAGTTTAACGGGGGGCGATCAGCCCCAGCATTTT. It is translated as CASSLTGGDQPQHF.

This chain links TRBV27 with TRBJ2-7, with no clear D. Per the germline V gene, CDR1 is MNHEY and CDR2 is SMNVEV (reference sequence). Trimming took 0 bases from V and 7 from J, leaving 13 bases between them. This CDR3 has 14 residues. In DNA form, the CDR3 reads TGTGCCAGCAGTTTATCGGCCAGGAAAGTGGAGCAGTACTTC. It specifies CASSLSARKVEQYF.

V usage is TRBV5-4 and J usage is TRBJ2-6; the D is unclear. The CDR3 is 13 residues long. Germline values: CDR1 SGHNT, CDR2 YYREEE (reference sequence). V was pared by 0 bases and J by 6 bases, with 4 bases between. Written as DNA, the CDR3 is TGTGCCAGCAGCTTGGACGTGGCCAACGTCCTGACTTTC. Translation: CASSLDVANVLTF.

The CDR3 DNA follows: TGTGCCAGCAGACAACTAGGCACTGAGCAGTTCTTC. Residues: CASRQLGTEQFF. The J gene is TRBJ2-1, the V gene TRBV6-1; weak D call: TRBD2 (5 bases). This CDR3 comprises 12 residues. CDR1 is MNHNS and CDR2 is SASEGT in the germline V gene. Trimming took 6 bases from V and 9 from J, leaving 12 bases between them.

The sample holds many counts of this clonotype. The chain is built from TRBV18 and TRBJ2-3; D gene ambiguous. Trimming removed 1 base from V and 0 bases from J, with 5 bases in between. Germline values: CDR1 KGHSH, CDR2 LQKENI. The CDR3 consists of 14 residues. The CDR3 coding sequence is TGTGCCAGCTCACCACTCGGAAGCACAGATACGCAGTATTTT. As protein: CASSPLGSTDTQYF.

This clonotype turned up a few times. The CDR3 sequence: CASRKTGAITDTQYF. CDR3 in DNA: TGTGCCAGCAGAAAGACGGGAGCAATCACAGATACGCAGTATTTT. J is TRBJ2-3 and V is TRBV5-4; D is perhaps TRBD2 (6 bases). The V end lost 5 bases, the J end lost 2 bases, and 15 bases lay between the germline ends. From germline, CDR1 is SGHNT and CDR2 YYREEE (reference sequence). This CDR3 spans 15 amino acids.

This clonotype was counted ten times or more. This chain connects TRBV6-1 to TRBJ2-2; possible D gene TRBD2, 5 bases. V lost 9 bases and J 1 base, leaving 12 bases between the germline ends. CDR3 size: 14 residues. CDR1 is MNHNS and CDR2 is SASEGT in the germline V gene. For the CDR3, the DNA is TGTGCCAGTTTCGGAGCGGTGAACACCGGGGAGCTGTTTTTT. It is translated as CASFGAVNTGELFF.

Concerning this clonotype: Being one base from a much bigger clone, this may be a read error. The chain is built from TRBV12-3 or TRBV12-4 and TRBJ2-7; 10 positions agree with TRBD2. V dropped 5 bases and J dropped 6; count of bases not matched to a gene: 7. There are 14 residues in the CDR3. CDR3 sequence reads: CASSPSGRACEQYF. The CDR3 DNA follows: TGTGCCAGCAGTCCAAGCGGGAGGGCCTGCGAGCAGTACTTC.

This clonotype has a count of ten or more. CDR3 in DNA: TGTGCCAGCAGCTTAGTTCCAACGCAAGGACAGAACAGACAAGAGACCCAGTACTTC. Translated, it gives CASSLVPTQGQNRQETQYF. This chain uses TRBV7-9 with TRBJ2-5, with D perhaps matching TRBD1 (6 bases). CDR1 SEHNR and CDR2 FQNEAQ come from the germline V gene (reference sequence). The V end was cut by 1 base, the J end by 2 bases, with 23 bases between. The CDR3 runs 19 residues.

This clonotype was counted between two and nine times. V usage is TRBV5-4 and J usage is TRBJ1-1; tentative D call: TRBD1 (6 bases). Germline V gives CDR1 SGHNT, CDR2 YYREEE (reference sequence). V lost 2 bases to trimming and J lost 0 bases, with 11 bases between them. This CDR3 spans 15 amino acids. CDR3 region: CASSFPGQMNTEAFF. The CDR3 DNA reads TGTGCCAGCAGCTTCCCGGGACAAATGAACACTGAAGCTTTCTTT.

This clonotype was picked up a small number of times. The conserved phenylalanine or tryptophan is not found at the CDR3 terminus, so this likely reflects a read error. The chain has TRBV19 and TRBJ2-5, with a possible D match to TRBD1 (5 bases). The length of the CDR3 is 15 residues. The germline V and J ends were trimmed by 6 bases and 1 base, with 15 bases remaining between them. CDR1 is LNHDA, CDR2 SQIVND, per germline (reference sequence). CDR3 sequence: CASSRMGQPQETQYS. CDR3 DNA sequence: TGTGCCAGTAGCCGGATGGGGCAGCCCCAAGAGACCCAGTACTCC.

This clonotype was picked up a small number of times. The gene calls are TRBV20-1 and TRBJ2-1; D is unclear. The germline gives CDR1 DFQATT, CDR2 SNEGSKA (reference sequence). CDR3 length: 16 amino acids. V lost 6 bases and J 0 bases, leaving 18 bases between the germline ends. CDR3 in amino acids: CSAPNLRLSSYNEQFF. The CDR3 nucleotides read TGCAGTGCCCCAAACCTACGTCTAAGCTCCTACAATGAGCAGTTCTTC.

This clonotype was counted at least ten times. The CDR3 region is CASKTQVGGTAEAFF. The DNA for the CDR3 is TGTGCCAGTAAAACGCAAGTAGGGGGGACAGCGGAAGCTTTCTTT. The chain combines TRBV19 with TRBJ1-1, with TRBD1 matching 7 bases. The V and J ends lost 7 bases and 8 bases, in that order; junction bases with no gene match: 16. Germline V CDR1 and CDR2: LNHDA, SQIVND (reference sequence). The CDR3 has 15 residues.

This clonotype was counted ten times or more. This CDR3 reads CASRLAELNEQFF. The CDR3 bases are TGTGCCAGTAGACTAGCGGAGCTCAATGAGCAGTTCTTC. This chain uses TRBV2 with TRBJ2-1; 9 bases fit TRBD2. Germline trimming cut 9 bases from V and 6 bases from J; bases unmatched to any gene: 6. The CDR3 is 13 residues long. CDR1 and CDR2 from the germline V gene are SNHLY and FYNNEI.

Ten or more counts support this clonotype. The V gene is TRBV6-1, the J gene TRBJ2-2; 8 nucleotides align to TRBD2. The germline V gene has CDR1 MNHNS and CDR2 SASEGT. This CDR3 has 14 residues. The junction had 3 bases not matched to a gene; V was cut back by 6 bases and J by 3 bases. DNA for the CDR3: TGTGCCAGCAGCGGGAGGGCCCACACCGGGGAGCTGTTTTTT. Protein product: CASSGRAHTGELFF.

Many counts were recorded for this clonotype. V and J are TRBV6-5 and TRBJ2-7; 12 nucleotides line up with TRBD2. This CDR3 comprises 16 residues. V lost 0 bases to trimming and J lost 3 bases; unmatched junction nucleotides: 3. Germline V gene lookup returns CDR1 MNHEY and CDR2 SVGAGI. The CDR3 protein is CASSYSTSGRFYEQYF. For the CDR3, the DNA is TGTGCCAGCAGTTACTCCACTAGCGGGAGGTTCTACGAGCAGTACTTC.

With respect to this clonotype: A junction boundary mismatches the germline segment, possibly from a read error. The V call is TRBV30, the J call TRBJ1-4; D unclear. The germline V gene encodes CDR1 GTSNPN and CDR2 SVGIG (reference sequence). This CDR3 spans 12 amino acids. The CDR3 DNA follows: TGTGCCTGGATGGAGCGTAATGAAAAACCGTTTTTT. Translating it yields CAWMERNEKPFF.